This T cell receptor (beta chain) was identified during a study of blood T cell repertoires in COVID-19. Study details: COVID-19 samples, acute and convalescent, were from the United States, Italy and Spain. In each case, the material was cDNA or gDNA derived from T cells, B-cell-depleted T cells, or PBMCs.

Method: immunoSEQ multiplex PCR; TCRdb's copy keeps in-frame clones and lacks some. Of around 270,000 clones in the sample, roughly 90% were seen once. Germline CDR1 reads LGHDT; CDR2 reads YNNKEL (reference sequence). Trimming removed 6 bases at V and 9 bases at J, with 21 bases between. The CDR3 covers 14 residues. The sequenced sample consisted of peripheral blood. The chain joins TRBV3-1 (or the pseudogene TRBV3-2) to TRBJ2-7; a possible D gene is TRBD2 (6 bases). This clonotype was obtained from a man aged 40-49 years with acute or convalescent COVID-19. The CDR3 DNA sequence: TGTGCCAGCAGTCCTACTAGTGGGGGGTTCGGGCAGTACTTC. Translating it yields CASSPTSGGFGQYF.